Each of the 18 T cell receptor beta chains below was sequenced from the same sample in a study of a mutant IDH1 vaccine in newly diagnosed glioma. The antigens of these receptors remain unknown. Time point specified: week 11, during vaccination. Vaccinated patients received 300 ug of mutant IDH1 20-mer peptide per dose, with topical imiquimod. TCRdb keeps only in-frame clones here, not all; method: immunoSEQ multiplex PCR. The table has under 55,000 clones, about 91% seen once. The source was PBMCs, collected from a glioma patient whose treatment included an IDH1 peptide vaccine. These receptors originate from a man aged 45-60 years with glioma.

V usage is TRBV4-3 and J usage is TRBJ2-1; TRBD2 aligns across 7 bases. This CDR3 spans 13 amino acids. The germline gives CDR1 LGHNA, CDR2 YSLEER. V shed 4 bases and J 13 bases; nucleotides not matched to a gene: 10. The CDR3 nucleotides are TGCGCCAGCAGCCTCGGGGGGAGAAATGCCCAGTTCTTC. It is translated as CASSLGGRNAQFF.

The chain links TRBV18 to TRBJ1-2; D gene ambiguous. Germline V gene lookup returns CDR1 KGHSH and CDR2 LQKENI. Trimming took off 1 base at V and 0 bases at J, with 15 bases between the two ends. This CDR3 contains 17 residues. CDR3 sequence: CASSPRPGSLANYGYTF. In DNA form, the CDR3 reads TGTGCCAGCTCACCACGCCCGGGGTCTCTAGCTAACTATGGCTACACCTTC.

V gene TRBV5-6 combines with J gene TRBJ1-1; 10 bases align to TRBD1. V lost 1 base and J lost 5; bases outside the gene matches: 8. In germline, CDR1 is SGHDT, CDR2 YYEEEE. The CDR3 loop spans 16 amino acids. The CDR3 DNA follows: TGTGCCAGCAGCTTGTTGACAGGGGGCCGCCTAACTGAAGCTTTCTTT. It specifies CASSLLTGGRLTEAFF.

The chain employs TRBV19 and TRBJ1-1; the D gene is possibly TRBD1 (5 bases). V was trimmed by 1 base and J by 6 bases, leaving 12 bases between them. CDR1 is LNHDA, CDR2 SQIVND, per germline (reference sequence). The length of the CDR3 is 14 residues. The CDR3 bases are TGTGCCAGTAGTATAGGGGGGAGCTGGGCTGAAGCTTTCTTT. Translating it yields CASSIGGSWAEAFF.

CDR3 sequence: CATSRATTGGISSGNTIYF. CDR3 coding DNA: TGTGCCACCAGCAGAGCCACGACAGGTGGAATTAGCTCTGGAAACACCATATATTTT. The chain joins TRBV15 to TRBJ1-3, with a tentative D call TRBD1 (6 bases). Germline-derived CDR1 and CDR2 are LNHNV and YYDKDF (reference sequence). V was clipped by 1 base and J by 0 bases, with 19 bases between them. CDR3 length: 19 residues.

Concerning this clone: The limits of the CDR3 on the DNA are not certain, so only TCRdb's listed CDR3 is given. The chain is built from TRBV7-8 and TRBJ1-5. Per germline, CDR1 SGHVS and CDR2 FQNEAQ. The CDR3 is 18 residues long, ends included. The CDR3 loop reads CASSTSTSGGGSNQPQHF.

The J gene is TRBJ2-7, the V gene TRBV6-1, with TRBD2 matching over 10 bases. Germline lookup yields CDR1 MNHNS and CDR2 SASEGT. The CDR3 spans 14 residues. V dropped 5 bases and J dropped 2; count of bases not matched to a gene: 3. The CDR3 DNA sequence: TGTGCCAGCAGTTGGACTAGCGGACCCTACGAGCAGTACTTC. It codes for CASSWTSGPYEQYF.

In nucleotides, the CDR3 is TGCGCCAGCAGCTACACAGGGCTTAATCAGCCCCAGCATTTT. Its protein is CASSYTGLNQPQHF. The chain combines TRBV5-1 with TRBJ1-5, with D possibly TRBD1 on 6 matching bases. CDR1 and CDR2 from the germline V gene are SGHRS and YFSETQ. The CDR3 sequence is 14 residues long. V dropped 3 bases and J dropped 4 bases, with 11 bases sitting between them.

The count of this clone is one. The chain recombines TRBV4-1 with TRBJ1-6; D is unresolved. CDR3 size: 18 residues. Trimming removed 0 bases from V and 3 bases from J, with 15 bases in between. Germline V gene data show CDR1 as MGHRA and CDR2 as YSYEKL. Written as DNA, the CDR3 is TGCGCCAGCAGCCAAGATCGTGGGGAGGGCATCTATAATTCACCCCTCCACTTT. Protein product: CASSQDRGEGIYNSPLHF.

This rearrangement joins TRBV7-2 to TRBJ2-2, with D perhaps TRBD2 (6 bases). V was clipped by 3 bases and J by 5 bases, with 13 bases between them. Germline V gene lookup returns CDR1 SGHTA and CDR2 FQGNSA. The CDR3 extends over 15 amino acids. The CDR3 DNA sequence: TGTGCCAGCAGCTTTGTCCAGGGAGGAACCGGGGAGCTGTTTTTT. It translates to CASSFVQGGTGELFF.

The rearrangement uses TRBV27 and TRBJ1-5; TRBD1 is a possible D gene (5 bases). The V and J ends lost 6 bases and 3 bases respectively, with 9 bases between them. The germline V gene has CDR1 MNHEY and CDR2 SMNVEV (reference sequence). The CDR3 covers 13 residues. DNA of the CDR3: TGTGCCAGCAGGGCAGGGCCCAATCAGCCCCAGCATTTT. Its translation is CASRAGPNQPQHF.

This clone was seen a few times. The gene calls are TRBV27 and TRBJ2-7, with D uncertain. There are 12 residues in the CDR3. Deletions cut 0 bases from V and 1 base from J, with 1 base between. Germline V gene data show CDR1 as MNHEY and CDR2 as SMNVEV (reference sequence). CDR3 protein: CASSLSSYEQYF. The CDR3 bases are TGTGCCAGCAGTTTATCTTCCTACGAGCAGTACTTC.

The chain links TRBV27 to TRBJ2-3, with TRBD1 matching 8 bases. V lost 4 bases, J lost 6 bases, and 6 bases stayed unmatched. The germline V gene has CDR1 MNHEY and CDR2 SMNVEV (reference sequence). CDR3 size: 14 residues. This chain's CDR3 is CASSWGRGQDTQYF. CDR3 DNA: TGTGCCAGCAGTTGGGGCAGGGGGCAGGATACGCAGTATTTT.

This rearrangement joins TRBV5-4 to TRBJ1-2; TRBD1 matches at 7 bases. Germline V gives CDR1 SGHNT, CDR2 YYREEE (reference sequence). V was pared by 2 bases and J by 2 bases, with 3 bases of the junction left unmatched. The CDR3 runs 14 residues. The CDR3 region is CASSFQGQNYGYTF. In DNA form, the CDR3 reads TGTGCCAGCAGCTTCCAGGGACAGAACTATGGCTACACCTTC.

Notes on this clone: One end of the junction is discordant with germline, which a read error may explain. This chain uses TRBV15 with TRBJ1-1; D is unresolved. The germline V gene has CDR1 LNHNV and CDR2 YYDKDF (reference sequence). CDR3 length equals 16 residues. This CDR3 reads CATSTDRPITGRPRAF. DNA of the CDR3: TGTGCCACCAGCACGGATCGTCCCATAACCGGCAGGCCCCGGGCCTTT. Using reference TRBV15 and TRBJ1-1 for the parts outside the CDR3, the full variable domain is DAMVIQNPRYQVTQFGKPVTLSCSQTLNHNVMYWYQQKSSQAPKLLFHYYDKDFNNEADTPDNFQSRRPNTSFCFLDIRSPGLGDTAMYLCATSTDRPITGRPRAFGQGTRLTVV.

CDR3 protein: CASSVRDSYQPQHF. CDR3 in DNA: TGTGCCAGCAGTGTCCGGGACAGCTATCAGCCCCAGCATTTT. The V and J genes are TRBV6-1 and TRBJ1-5, with TRBD1 matching over 7 bases. This CDR3 contains 14 residues. The V gene's germline CDR1 is MNHNS and CDR2 SASEGT. With V trimmed by 4 bases and J by 5 bases, 5 bases remained unmatched.

This chain links TRBV28 with TRBJ2-4; D is ambiguous. Per germline, CDR1 MDHEN and CDR2 SYDVKM. The ends were cut back, 4 bases at V and 0 bases at J, with 10 bases in the middle. This CDR3 spans 15 amino acids. The CDR3 DNA sequence: TGTGCCAGCAGTTCCGGTGTAAAAGCCAAAAACATTCAGTACTTC. Translation gives CASSSGVKAKNIQYF.

V is TRBV10-3 and J is TRBJ1-5, with D possibly being TRBD1 (5 bases). Germline CDR1 and CDR2: ENHRY and SYGVKD. Trimming took 0 bases from V and 7 from J, leaving 13 bases between them. CDR3 length equals 15 residues. As DNA, the CDR3 is TGTGCCATCAGTGAGTCGGGGGGATCGGGGCAGCCCCAGCATTTT. Translating gives CAISESGGSGQPQHF.